Listed here is a single T cell receptor (beta chain). This specimen belongs to a study of blood T cell repertoires in COVID-19. Turning to the study itself: COVID-19 samples, acute and convalescent, were from the United States, Italy and Spain.

The table came from immunoSEQ multiplex PCR; TCRdb's copy has only in-frame clones and leaves some out. The sample consists of about 89,000 clones, almost 85% of them appearing once. The sequencing sample was made of peripheral blood. The receptor's source is a man between 70 and 80 years old with acute or convalescent COVID-19.

The CDR3 region is CASRLAGVGNEQFF. DNA of the CDR3: TGTGCCAGTAGATTAGCGGGAGTGGGCAATGAGCAGTTCTTC. The gene calls are TRBV19 and TRBJ2-1, with TRBD2 matching 9 bases. The trim removed 6 bases at V and 6 bases at J, leaving 6 bases unmatched. Germline lookup yields CDR1 LNHDA and CDR2 SQIVND (reference sequence). CDR3 length: 14 residues. Complete variable domain (other parts from reference TRBV19 and TRBJ2-1): DGGITQSPKYLFRKEGQNVTLSCEQNLNHDAMYWYRQDPGQGLRLIYYSQIVNDFQKGDIAEGYSVSREKKESFPLTVTSAQKNPTAFYLCASRLAGVGNEQFFGPGTRLTVL.